One sample yielded the 20 T cell receptor beta chains listed below, sequenced in a study of T-cell reconstitution after alpha-beta-depleted transplantation in children (dated by TCRdb to the mid-2010s). Receptor amplification or capture employed PCR. Instrument on record: Illumina HiSeq 2500. TCR libraries were prepared with molecular barcoding, using unique molecular identifiers to normalize TCRbeta repertoire quantification. TCRdb applied fastp at Q25 and MiXCR to the public reads, then kept only in-frame beta chains. Identical CDR3 proteins give one entry, which carries the most common genes and DNA. Across this sample there are around 17,000 distinct CDR3 sequences, with about 4.7% seen only once. The top ten hold 6.9% of the sample. According to the study, the label for this sample's treatment or condition signals: allogeneic hematopoietic cell transplantation with graft depleted of TCRalphabeta T cells and CD19 B cells.

The sequences come from PBMCs, collected before TCRalphabeta/CD19-depleted stem cell transplant. These receptor sequences come from a boy under 18 with acute lymphoblastic leukemia, due to receive a stem cell transplant.

Sample share makes this clonotype medium-sized (0.01 to 0.1%). The V call is TRBV7-2, the J call TRBJ1-1; no clear D. This CDR3 spans 16 amino acids. Trimming pared 1 base from V and 0 bases from J, leaving 12 bases between. Germline CDR1 is SGHTA and CDR2 is FQGNSA. The CDR3 DNA reads TGTGCCAGCAGCTTAGGAAAATACCCAATGAACACTGAAGCTTTCTTT. This sequence encodes CASSLGKYPMNTEAFF.

The sample holds many counts of this clonotype. The chain combines TRBV6-2 or TRBV6-3 with TRBJ2-7; D might be TRBD2 (6 bases). CDR1 MNHEY and CDR2 SVGEGT come from the germline V gene. The CDR3 sequence is 16 residues long. Deletions cut 4 bases from V and 2 bases from J, with 18 bases between. CDR3 loop: CASSLSGVRPPYEQYF. The CDR3 DNA follows: TGTGCCAGCAGTTTATCGGGAGTCAGGCCCCCCTACGAGCAGTACTTC.

This clonotype has at least ten counts. This sequence joins TRBV15 and TRBJ2-3; the match to TRBD2 covers 10 bases. The germline CDR1 and CDR2 sequences are LNHNV and YYDKDF (reference sequence). Germline trimming cut 1 base from V and 0 bases from J; bases unmatched to any gene: 4. The CDR3 runs to 17 residues. CDR3 region: CATSRGGLAASTDTQYF. The CDR3 region has the DNA TGTGCCACCAGCAGAGGAGGACTAGCGGCCAGCACAGATACGCAGTATTTT.

The sample holds many counts of this clonotype. V and J are TRBV7-9 and TRBJ2-1; 9 bases agree with TRBD1. CDR3 length: 15 amino acids. Germline V gives CDR1 SEHNR, CDR2 FQNEAQ (reference sequence). Unmatched junction bases numbered 11, after V lost 7 bases and J lost 7 bases. CDR3 nucleotide sequence: TGTGCCAGCACCTCCGTTGGGACAGGGAAAAATGAGCAGTTCTTC. This codes for CASTSVGTGKNEQFF.

This clonotype is medium-sized within its sample. This chain joins TRBV25-1 and TRBJ2-1, with TRBD1 identical over 10 bases. CDR3 length: 17 residues. Germline trimming cut 1 base from V and 10 bases from J; bases unmatched to any gene: 13. Germline lookup yields CDR1 MGHDK and CDR2 SYGVNS. CDR3 DNA: TGTGCCAGCAGTGAATGGCGACTAACGACAGGGGGCGGGGAGCAGTTCTTC. This sequence encodes CASSEWRLTTGGGEQFF.

This clonotype has a count of ten or more. The V call is TRBV6-1, the J call TRBJ2-7; 7 positions match TRBD2. The CDR3 length is 15 residues. V was clipped by 4 bases and J by 5 bases; unmatched bases: 11. CDR1 and CDR2 (germline): MNHNS, SASEGT. The CDR3 here is CASSGGGSYSHEQYF. The CDR3 coding sequence is TGTGCCAGCAGTGGCGGCGGGAGTTATAGCCACGAGCAGTACTTC.

This clonotype was recorded at least ten times. The J gene is TRBJ2-3, the V gene TRBV12-3 or TRBV12-4; 8 nucleotides align to TRBD2. The J segment lost 0 bases and the V segment lost 6 bases, leaving 11 bases of the junction unmatched. The CDR3 spans 17 residues. CDR3 coding DNA: TGTGCCAGCAGACCTAGAGGACTAGCCCAAAGCACAGATACGCAGTATTTT. This codes for CASRPRGLAQSTDTQYF.

This clonotype was counted ten times or more. V is TRBV28 and J is TRBJ2-5; TRBD2 might be the D (6 bases). The CDR3 loop spans 16 amino acids. CDR1 and CDR2 (germline): MDHEN, SYDVKM. Between the trimmed V and J ends, which lost 6 bases and 3 bases, there was a span of 20 bases. CDR3 in amino acids: CASRARRAPPKETQYF. In DNA form, the CDR3 reads TGTGCCAGCAGGGCCCGGAGGGCTCCCCCCAAAGAGACCCAGTACTTC.

This clonotype was recorded many times. The chain is built from TRBV5-1 and TRBJ2-7, with TRBD2 matching 8 bases. Germline CDR1 SGHRS, CDR2 YFSETQ. This CDR3 comprises 18 residues. V shed 3 bases, J shed 6 bases, and the junction held 20 bases outside the gene matches. The CDR3 protein is CASSSPTPLSSGIGEQYF. As DNA, the CDR3 is TGCGCCAGCAGCTCACCAACCCCCTTAAGTAGCGGGATCGGCGAGCAGTACTTC.

CDR3 protein: CASSLIPGVYEQYF. CDR3 bases: TGTGCCAGCAGTTTGATTCCGGGGGTTTACGAGCAGTACTTC. The rearrangement links TRBV27 to TRBJ2-7; D may be TRBD2 (6 bases). The CDR3 is 14 amino acids. CDR1 and CDR2 from the germline V gene are MNHEY and SMNVEV (reference sequence). Trimming shortened V by 3 bases and J by 4 bases, and 13 bases separated the two germline ends.

By share, this clonotype counts as medium-sized. V gene TRBV28 combines with J gene TRBJ2-6, with D possibly being TRBD2 (6 bases). The CDR3 has 17 amino acids. V lost 5 bases to trimming and J lost 0 bases, with 14 bases between them. Germline CDR1 reads MDHEN; CDR2 reads SYDVKM. The CDR3 sequence is CASSATSSSSGANVLTF. The CDR3 DNA reads TGTGCCAGCAGTGCAACTAGCTCCAGCTCTGGGGCCAACGTCCTGACTTTC.

Many counts were recorded for this clonotype. The chain has TRBV7-9 and TRBJ2-1, with no clear D. V lost 0 bases and J 7 bases, leaving 4 bases between the germline ends. Germline CDR1 is SEHNR and CDR2 is FQNEAQ (reference sequence). The CDR3 extends over 12 amino acids. CDR3 in amino acids: CASSLAQNEQFF. Here the CDR3 DNA reads TGTGCCAGCAGCTTAGCGCAAAATGAGCAGTTCTTC.

The table lists this clonotype with many counts. The chain couples TRBV15 to TRBJ2-7, with D hard to call. The V and J ends lost 2 bases and 5 bases respectively, with 16 bases between them. Looked up from germline, CDR1 is LNHNV and CDR2 is YYDKDF (reference sequence). CDR3 size: 15 residues. CDR3 coding DNA: TGTGCCACCAGCAGAAGGTTTAAATTCTTCCACGAGCAGTACTTC. Amino acid sequence: CATSRRFKFFHEQYF.

This clonotype was counted many times. This sequence joins TRBV7-4 and TRBJ2-1, with D perhaps matching TRBD2 (6 bases). This CDR3 comprises 15 residues. Looked up from germline, CDR1 is SGHVT and CDR2 is SQSDAQ. Trimming cost V 3 bases and J 7 bases, with 16 bases left between them. Here the CDR3 DNA reads TGTGCCAGCAGCTTCGGGGGAAGGGTGTGGAATGAGCAGTTCTTC. Its translation is CASSFGGRVWNEQFF.

In this sample, this clonotype turned up many times. V and J are TRBV4-1 and TRBJ2-7; D possibly corresponds to TRBD2 (6 bases). CDR3 length equals 16 residues. CDR1 is MGHRA, CDR2 YSYEKL, per germline. Trimming took off 0 bases at V and 2 bases at J, with 14 bases between the two ends. This CDR3 is CASSQDRPSVAYEQYF. The CDR3 nucleotides read TGCGCCAGCAGCCAAGATAGGCCTAGCGTCGCCTACGAGCAGTACTTC.

This clonotype was counted between two and nine times. The V gene is TRBV5-4, the J gene TRBJ2-3, with unresolved D. CDR1 is SGHNT, CDR2 YYREEE, per germline (reference sequence). Trimming left V 4 bases short and J 2 bases short, with 14 bases between. The CDR3 is 15 amino acids. For the CDR3, the DNA is TGTGCCAGCAGCCTGGATGGGTTGGACACAGATACGCAGTATTTT. This encodes CASSLDGLDTDTQYF.

This clonotype was observed many times. The chain joins TRBV24-1 to TRBJ2-3, with 10 positions matching TRBD2. The CDR3 sequence is 15 residues long. Unmatched junction bases numbered 2, after V lost 5 bases and J lost 1 base. Germline CDR1 and CDR2: KGHDR and SFDVKD. CDR3 nucleotide sequence: TGTGCCACCAGTGCAGGGACTAGCGGCACAGATACGCAGTATTTT. Translation gives CATSAGTSGTDTQYF.

This clonotype was seen at least ten times. This chain links TRBV3-1 with TRBJ2-5; possibly TRBD1 or TRBD2 for D (6 bases each). This CDR3 has 12 amino acids. The germline V gene has CDR1 LGHDT and CDR2 YNNKEL (reference sequence). V dropped 4 bases and J dropped 9 bases, with 12 bases sitting between them. The CDR3 here is CASSLLRGAQYF. The DNA for the CDR3 is TGTGCCAGCAGCCTCCTAAGGGGGGCCCAGTACTTC.

This clonotype has ten or more counts. The chain employs TRBV7-9 and TRBJ1-1; tentatively, D is TRBD1 (5 bases). The germline V gene encodes CDR1 SEHNR and CDR2 FQNEAQ (reference sequence). This CDR3 has 13 residues. V was pared by 1 base and J by 5 bases, with 8 bases between. The CDR3 reads CASSLGRQTEAFF. For the CDR3, the DNA is TGTGCCAGCAGCTTAGGTCGACAGACTGAAGCTTTCTTT.

This clonotype has at least ten counts. The CDR3 DNA reads TGTGCCAGCTCCAACTCCAGGCCCTCGGGCGGTGATAATGGCTACACCTTC. This gives the protein CASSNSRPSGGDNGYTF. This rearrangement joins TRBV7-8 to TRBJ1-2; D is unresolved. V was trimmed by 8 bases and J by 6 bases, leaving 28 bases between them. Germline-derived CDR1 and CDR2 are SGHVS and FQNEAQ. The length of the CDR3 is 17 residues.